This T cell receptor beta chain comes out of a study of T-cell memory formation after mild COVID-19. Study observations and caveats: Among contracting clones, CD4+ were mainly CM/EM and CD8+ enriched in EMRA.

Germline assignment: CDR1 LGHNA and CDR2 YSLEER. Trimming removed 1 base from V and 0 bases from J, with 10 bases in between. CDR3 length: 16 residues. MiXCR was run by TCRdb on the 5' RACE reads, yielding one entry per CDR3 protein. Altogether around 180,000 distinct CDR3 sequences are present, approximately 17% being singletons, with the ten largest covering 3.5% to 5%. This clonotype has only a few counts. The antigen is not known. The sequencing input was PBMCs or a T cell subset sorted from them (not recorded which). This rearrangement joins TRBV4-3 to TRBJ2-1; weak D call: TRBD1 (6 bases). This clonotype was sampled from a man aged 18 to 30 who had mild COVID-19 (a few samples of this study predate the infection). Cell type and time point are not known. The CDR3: CASSQGVGGSYNEQFF. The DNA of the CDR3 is TGCGCCAGCAGCCAAGGCGTAGGGGGCTCCTACAATGAGCAGTTCTTC.